This T cell receptor (beta chain) was captured in a study of post-analysis software for immune sequencing data. As for the study in general: Disease trajectories encompassed relapsing-remitting, secondary progressive and progressive-relapsing multiple sclerosis. Study-wide findings and caveats: F measure grouped same-batch samples tightly together. Significantly lower normalized Chao1 diversity was seen in multiple sclerosis patients than in controls. Included in a set of a handful of TRBV segments more frequent in patients than controls were TRBV5-6, TRBV5-1 and TRBV20-1.

Germline V gives CDR1 SGHDT, CDR2 YYEEEE. The V segment lost 0 bases and the J segment 2 bases; nucleotides outside the gene matches: 3. This CDR3 is 17 amino acids long. This clonotype has a count of ten or more. No antigen is known for it. Carried by the TCR beta cDNA libraries were unique molecular identifiers. TCRdb redid the calling of the PCR reads with MiXCR, one entry per CDR3 protein. The sample consists of 380,000 or so distinct CDR3 sequences, roughly 38% of them appearing once. This TCR was recovered from a girl under 18 with multiple sclerosis. This chain joins TRBV5-6 and TRBJ2-3; 13 bases agree with TRBD2. Sequencing input: blood. CDR3 in DNA: TGTGCCAGCAGCTTGGGACTAGCGGGGGGACCCACAGATACGCAGTATTTT. This codes for CASSLGLAGGPTDTQYF.